These T cell receptor beta chains were read from a single sample in a study of cytomegalovirus exposure and HLA in healthy donors. TCRdb keeps only in-frame clones here, not all; method: immunoSEQ multiplex PCR. The repertoire holds about 170,000 clones, with roughly 78% as singletons. Source material: PBMCs. These receptors all come from a woman between 50 and 59 years old in good health and CMV-seropositive. Each CDR3 is given with its conserved first and last residue. Fields, in order: V gene, D gene, J gene, clone size, CDR3 protein, CDR3 DNA. The D gene is left open where the match is weak. The listing skips clone size in some rows; elsewhere it reads once, few, many or a size class.

>TRBV5-4|-|TRBJ1-1|-
CASSLRGGMNTEAFF
TGTGCCAGCAGCTTGAGGGGGGGGATGAACACTGAAGCTTTCTTT
>TRBV5-1|TRBD2|TRBJ2-7|-
CASSPSPGLDYEQYF
TGCGCCAGCAGCCCATCACCGGGACTAGACTACGAGCAGTACTTC
>TRBV4-1|TRBD1|TRBJ2-5|-
CASSQEGRGYPLETQYF
TGCGCCAGCAGCCAAGAAGGCAGGGGGTACCCTCTTGAGACCCAGTACTTC
>TRBV27|-|TRBJ2-2|-
CASTRDSNTGELFF
TGTGCCAGCACCCGAGACAGTAACACCGGGGAGCTGTTTTTT
>TRBV6-1|TRBD1|TRBJ1-1|-
CASSLGQLNTEAFF
TGTGCCAGCAGTCTGGGACAGTTGAACACTGAAGCTTTCTTT
>TRBV27|TRBD2|TRBJ2-1|-
CASRLLSGRYNEQFF
TGTGCCAGCAGACTCCTTAGCGGGAGATACAATGAGCAGTTCTTC
>TRBV5-4|-|TRBJ2-1|-
CASSFFSRTKTKREQFF
TGTGCCAGCAGCTTTTTTAGTAGGACTAAAACAAAAAGGGAGCAGTTCTTC
>TRBV25-1|-|TRBJ1-4|-
CATRLGGEKLFF
TGTGCCACCCGACTAGGCGGCGAAAAACTGTTTTTT
>TRBV6-5|-|TRBJ1-2|-
CASSLNLQSVGYTF
TGTGCCAGCAGTTTAAACCTTCAAAGCGTTGGCTACACCTTC
>TRBV7-2|-|TRBJ2-2|-
CASSSLTVGTGELFF
TGTGCCAGCAGCTCACTAACGGTTGGCACCGGGGAGCTGTTTTTT
>TRBV29-1|-|TRBJ1-1|-
CSVHDTYTEAFF
TGCAGCGTTCACGACACCTACACTGAAGCTTTCTTT
>TRBV29-1|-|TRBJ2-3|-
CSVEKGGYTDTQYF
TGCAGCGTTGAGAAAGGAGGATACACAGATACGCAGTATTTT
>TRBV7-9|-|TRBJ1-2|-
CASSLGDKEVNYGYTF
TGTGCCAGCAGCTTAGGGGACAAGGAGGTTAACTATGGCTACACCTTC
>TRBV28|TRBD1|TRBJ2-3|-
CAGQDATNGGDTQYF
TGTGCCGGACAGGACGCTACAAATGGAGGAGATACGCAGTATTTT
>TRBV19|TRBD1|TRBJ2-1|-
CASSMAGGFYNEQFF
TGTGCCAGTAGTATGGCAGGGGGATTTTACAATGAGCAGTTCTTC
>TRBV5-8|TRBD1|TRBJ1-2|few
CASSHHGQGGNGYTF
TGTGCCAGCAGCCATCATGGACAGGGGGGGAATGGCTACACCTTC
>TRBV7-3|-|TRBJ1-1|-
CASSSQGDTEAFF
TGTGCCAGCAGCTCCCAGGGTGACACTGAAGCTTTCTTT
>TRBV6-1|TRBD1|TRBJ1-5|-
CASSERQGRDQPQHF
TGTGCCAGCAGTGAACGACAGGGGAGGGATCAGCCCCAGCATTTT
>TRBV19|TRBD1|TRBJ1-2|-
CASSPDRGEYGYTF
TGTGCCAGTAGTCCGGACAGGGGGGAGTATGGCTACACCTTC
>TRBV7-2|-|TRBJ2-1|few
CASSSFVYNEQFF
TGTGCCAGCAGCTCCTTTGTCTACAATGAGCAGTTCTTC
>TRBV6-4|TRBD2|TRBJ2-2|-
CASSPSLLAGGPTGELFF
TGTGCCAGCAGTCCCAGCCTACTAGCGGGAGGGCCCACCGGGGAGCTGTTTTTT
>TRBV9|-|TRBJ2-2|-
CASSGPGTNTGELFF
TGTGCCAGCAGCGGACCAGGGACTAACACCGGGGAGCTGTTTTTT
>TRBV7-6|-|TRBJ2-3|-
CASSLGRSDTQYF
TGTGCCAGCAGCTTGGGGAGATCAGATACGCAGTATTTT
>TRBV7-3|-|TRBJ2-3|few
CASSYLTRTDTQYF
TGTGCCAGCAGCTACTTAACTCGCACAGATACGCAGTATTTT
>TRBV28|-|TRBJ1-2|-
CASSLEAWAYGYTF
TGTGCCAGCAGTTTGGAGGCGTGGGCCTATGGCTACACCTTC
>TRBV7-3|TRBD1|TRBJ1-2|-
CASSKGQGYGYTF
TGTGCCAGCAGCAAAGGACAGGGCTATGGCTACACCTTC
>TRBV11-2|-|TRBJ2-3|-
CASSMRQFRAQYF
TGTGCCAGCAGCATGCGACAGTTCAGGGCGCAGTATTTT
>TRBV27|TRBD1|TRBJ1-2|-
CASSLSTGDPWGYTF
TGTGCCAGCAGTTTATCCACAGGGGACCCTTGGGGCTACACCTTC
>TRBV7-8|TRBD1|TRBJ2-7|once
CASSWARQGFGEQYF
TGTGCCAGCAGCTGGGCGAGACAGGGGTTTGGCGAGCAGTACTTC
>TRBV29-1|TRBD2|TRBJ2-4|few
CRGGGRCPIQYF
TGCAGGGGGGGCGGGAGGTGCCCCATTCAGTACTTC
>TRBV13|-|TRBJ1-2|-
CASSLGPRASDGYTF
TGTGCCAGCAGCCTAGGCCCCAGGGCCTCGGATGGCTACACCTTC
>TRBV29-1|TRBD1|TRBJ2-1|-
CSVGQGLGEQFF
TGCAGCGTTGGACAGGGCCTGGGGGAGCAGTTCTTC
>TRBV30|-|TRBJ1-5|-
CAWSVRGNQPQHF
TGTGCCTGGAGTGTTCGGGGCAATCAGCCCCAGCATTTT
>TRBV25-1|-|TRBJ1-5|-
CASSERSWYSNQPQHF
TGTGCCAGCAGTGAGCGATCATGGTACAGCAATCAGCCCCAGCATTTT
>TRBV30|TRBD1|TRBJ1-4|-
CAWSGARLGQGNEKLFF
TGTGCCTGGAGTGGGGCCCGCCTGGGACAGGGGAATGAAAAACTGTTTTTT
>TRBV7-2|TRBD1|TRBJ1-2|-
CASSYHRDRGYTF
TGTGCCAGCAGCTACCATCGGGACAGGGGCTACACCTTC
>TRBV5-4|-|TRBJ2-5|-
CASSSKLGGGVETQYF
TGTGCCAGCAGCTCCAAGCTAGGAGGGGGGGTAGAGACCCAGTACTTC
>TRBV25-1|TRBD1|TRBJ2-1|-
CASSEYHRGSYNEQFF
TGTGCCAGCAGTGAATACCACAGGGGATCCTACAATGAGCAGTTCTTC
>TRBV19|-|TRBJ2-5|-
CASSNPAGDGKETQYF
TGTGCCAGTAGCAACCCAGCGGGTGACGGAAAAGAGACCCAGTACTTC
>TRBV7-6|-|TRBJ2-2|-
CASSPQGAGELFF
TGTGCCAGCAGCCCCCAGGGTGCCGGGGAGCTGTTTTTT
>TRBV11-2|TRBD2|TRBJ2-5|-
CASSPGLAEETQYF
TGTGCCAGCAGCCCAGGACTAGCGGAAGAGACCCAGTACTTC
>TRBV6-1|-|TRBJ1-2|-
CASSGQSFSYGYTF
TGTGCCAGCAGTGGACAGTCTTTTTCCTATGGCTACACCTTC
>TRBV11-2|TRBD1|TRBJ1-3|-
CASSFVVSPGQGSGNTIYF
TGTGCCAGCAGCTTCGTTGTATCGCCGGGACAGGGCTCTGGAAACACCATATATTTT
>TRBV7-2|TRBD2|TRBJ2-1|-
CASSPTSGGTNSYNEQFF
TGTGCCAGCAGCCCGACTAGCGGGGGGACCAACTCCTACAATGAGCAGTTCTTC
>TRBV27|TRBD1|TRBJ1-1|-
CASSLRVGTGMNTEAFF
TGTGCCAGCAGTTTAAGAGTCGGGACAGGGATGAACACTGAAGCTTTCTTT
>TRBV5-4|-|TRBJ2-4|-
CASSLGTGSAKNIQYF
TGTGCCAGCAGCTTGGGCACAGGATCAGCCAAAAACATTCAGTACTTC
>TRBV19|TRBD1|TRBJ2-5|few
CASSTQGRETQYF
TGTGCCAGTAGTACACAGGGGCGGGAGACCCAGTACTTC
>TRBV5-1|-|TRBJ2-3|-
CASSLAERDTQYF
TGCGCCAGCAGCTTGGCCGAGAGAGATACGCAGTATTTT
>TRBV28|-|TRBJ2-7|-
CASSLPQQVHEQYF
TGTGCCAGCAGTTTACCTCAACAGGTCCACGAGCAGTACTTC
>TRBV27|TRBD2|TRBJ2-7|-
CASSLLSGGAGEQYF
TGTGCCAGCAGTTTATTGAGCGGGGGGGCCGGCGAGCAGTACTTC
>TRBV7-2|-|TRBJ2-3|once
CASSLGTKALDTQYF
TGTGCCAGCAGCTTAGGGACTAAGGCGCTAGATACGCAGTATTTT
>TRBV5-1|-|TRBJ1-1|-
CASSSGPGTRLAFF
TGCGCCAGCAGCTCGGGCCCGGGAACTAGGTTAGCTTTCTTT
>TRBV7-9|-|TRBJ2-1|-
CASSLGSGIDEQFF
TGTGCCAGCAGCTTAGGGTCGGGGATAGATGAGCAGTTCTTC
>TRBV6-6|TRBD1|TRBJ2-7|-
CASSSNRDRAHEQYF
TGTGCCAGCAGTTCCAACCGGGACAGGGCCCACGAGCAGTACTTC